Presented here are 22 T cell receptor beta chains from one specimen sequenced in a study of blood T cell repertoires in COVID-19. Assay: immunoSEQ multiplex PCR; the TCRdb copy retains only in-frame clones and omits some. The sample yields 250,000 to 350,000 clones, around 87% seen once. Sequencing was done on a sample of PBMCs or T cells enriched from blood (not recorded which). All receptors derive from a woman in her thirties who had recovered from COVID-19.

The chain employs TRBV5-1 and TRBJ2-5; D perhaps matches TRBD1 (6 bases). CDR1 SGHRS and CDR2 YFSETQ come from the germline V gene. Trimming shortened V by 2 bases and J by 3 bases, and 11 bases separated the two germline ends. CDR3 length equals 14 residues. CDR3 loop: CASSLWAGEETQYF. For the CDR3, the DNA is TGCGCCAGCAGCTTATGGGCAGGGGAAGAGACCCAGTACTTC.

The chain has TRBV27 and TRBJ1-4, with 8 nucleotides matching TRBD1. Germline CDR1 is MNHEY and CDR2 is SMNVEV (reference sequence). V gave up 0 bases and J gave up 4 bases; unmatched junction bases: 1. CDR3 length: 15 residues. The CDR3 protein is CASSLSGQVNEKLFF. CDR3 bases: TGTGCCAGCAGTTTATCGGGACAGGTTAATGAAAAACTGTTTTTT. Together with reference TRBV27 and TRBJ1-4, the CDR3 gives the full variable domain: EAQVTQNPRYLITVTGKKLTVTCSQNMNHEYMSWYRQDPGLGLRQIYYSMNVEVTDKGDVPEGYKVSRKEKRNFPLILESPSPNQTSLYFCASSLSGQVNEKLFFGSGTQLSVL.

V gene TRBV7-2 combines with J gene TRBJ1-5; the match to TRBD1 covers 7 bases. The CDR3 has 19 residues. V lost 1 base and J lost 2; bases outside the gene matches: 14. Germline lookup yields CDR1 SGHTA and CDR2 FQGNSA. The CDR3 nucleotides read TGTGCCAGCAGCTTAGGCTTCAGGGGGTATCTCCCGGGCAATCAGCCCCAGCATTTT. Translated: CASSLGFRGYLPGNQPQHF.

The J gene is TRBJ1-6, the V gene TRBV18; 7 positions match TRBD1. Germline-derived CDR1 and CDR2 are KGHSH and LQKENI. The CDR3 is 19 residues long. The ends lost 1 base at V and 0 bases at J; junction bases unmatched: 9. The CDR3 region is CASSPLPLGDSSYNSPLHF. The CDR3 nucleotides are TGTGCCAGCTCACCACTACCCTTGGGGGACAGCTCCTATAATTCACCCCTCCACTTT.

This clone was seen once. The chain joins TRBV6-5 to TRBJ2-7, with 7 bases that match TRBD1. This CDR3 is built from 14 residues. With V trimmed by 2 bases and J by 3 bases, 4 bases remained unmatched. CDR1 and CDR2 from the germline V gene are MNHEY and SVGAGI. The CDR3 DNA reads as TGTGCCAGCAGTTACGCCGGGACAGACTACGAGCAGTACTTC. Its protein is CASSYAGTDYEQYF.

The V and J genes are TRBV28 and TRBJ1-5, with 7 bases matching TRBD1. The CDR3 extends over 13 amino acids. Germline V gene sequence: CDR1 MDHEN, CDR2 SYDVKM. Unmatched junction bases numbered 5, after V lost 5 bases and J lost 7 bases. The CDR3 sequence is CASSRGPQQPQHF. The CDR3 DNA sequence: TGTGCCAGCAGTAGGGGGCCCCAGCAGCCCCAGCATTTT.

V usage is TRBV7-9 and J usage is TRBJ2-7; no clear D. This CDR3 comprises 12 residues. V was clipped by 4 bases and J by 0 bases, with 4 bases between them. Germline V gene lookup returns CDR1 SEHNR and CDR2 FQNEAQ (reference sequence). CDR3: CASSSYSYEQYF. The CDR3 DNA reads TGTGCCAGCAGCTCGTACTCCTACGAGCAGTACTTC.

The rearrangement links TRBV5-8 to TRBJ1-3; no firm D call. The length of the CDR3 is 15 residues. Trimming left V 1 base short and J 0 bases short, with 8 bases between. In germline, CDR1 is SGHTS, CDR2 YDEGEE. The CDR3 sequence is CASSLNSFSGNTIYF. CDR3 DNA: TGTGCCAGCAGCTTGAACAGTTTCTCTGGAAACACCATATATTTT.

The V call is TRBV18, the J call TRBJ2-4; TRBD1 matches 9 bases. There are 14 residues in the CDR3. The ends lost 5 bases at V and 8 bases at J; junction bases unmatched: 7. The germline CDR1 and CDR2 sequences are KGHSH and LQKENI. This chain's CDR3 is CASSAGTGTDIQYF. CDR3 sequence (DNA): TGTGCCAGCTCAGCTGGGACAGGGACGGACATTCAGTACTTC.

This chain uses TRBV13 with TRBJ1-6; no firm D call. CDR1 PRHDT and CDR2 FYEKMQ come from the germline V gene (reference sequence). The CDR3 has 16 amino acids. Trimming removed 5 bases at V and 7 bases at J, with 18 bases between. The CDR3 is CASSGGGHSQNSPLHF. The CDR3 DNA reads as TGTGCCAGCAGCGGAGGAGGTCACAGCCAGAATTCACCCCTCCACTTT.

The J gene is TRBJ2-2, the V gene TRBV24-1; TRBD1 matches at 11 bases. Germline values: CDR1 KGHDR, CDR2 SFDVKD. The CDR3 extends over 18 amino acids. J lost 0 bases, V lost 6 bases, and 8 bases had no gene match. CDR3 sequence: CATSSTPGQGANTGELFF. CDR3 DNA: TGTGCCACCAGTAGTACCCCGGGACAGGGGGCGAACACCGGGGAGCTGTTTTTT.

The chain couples TRBV7-9 to TRBJ1-2, with 7 bases matching TRBD1. The J segment lost 12 bases and the V segment lost 5 bases, leaving 3 bases of the junction unmatched. The CDR3 covers 10 residues. Per germline, CDR1 SEHNR and CDR2 FQNEAQ (reference sequence). The CDR3 DNA reads TGTGCCAGCAGCCCTGACAGGGACACCTTC. It translates to CASSPDRDTF.

V usage is TRBV11-3 and J usage is TRBJ1-3, with a weak D call TRBD1 (6 bases). Per germline, CDR1 SGHNT and CDR2 YENEEA. V was trimmed by 5 bases and J by 0 bases, leaving 11 bases between them. CDR3 length: 15 amino acids. CDR3 DNA sequence: TGTGCCAGCAGCCATGGGGGCACCTCTGGAAACACCATATATTTT. Residues: CASSHGGTSGNTIYF.

The chain combines TRBV2 with TRBJ2-7; TRBD2 might be the D (5 bases). This CDR3 region has 12 residues. The germline V and J ends were trimmed by 6 bases and 7 bases, with 13 bases remaining between them. The germline V gene encodes CDR1 SNHLY and CDR2 FYNNEI. In DNA, the CDR3 is TGTGCCAGCAGAAGCGGTTCCCCGGAGCAGTACTTC. As protein: CASRSGSPEQYF.

The chain uses TRBV18 and TRBJ2-1; 11 bases are a match to TRBD1. Germline lookup yields CDR1 KGHSH and CDR2 LQKENI. J was trimmed by 8 bases and V by 2 bases; bases with no gene match: 5. The CDR3 loop spans 15 amino acids. The CDR3 DNA sequence: TGTGCCAGCTCACCAGAGGGACAGGGGGTCTATGAGCAGTTCTTC. Translation gives CASSPEGQGVYEQFF.

This clone was found a few times. The rearrangement links TRBV19 to TRBJ1-5; 12 positions agree with TRBD1. CDR3 length: 18 amino acids. Losses at the gene ends were 4 bases for V and 5 bases for J; bases not matched to a gene: 12. Per germline, CDR1 LNHDA and CDR2 SQIVND (reference sequence). As DNA, the CDR3 is TGTGCCAGTAGTAACCACGCACCGGGACAGGGGGCGCATCAGCCCCAGCATTTT. It is translated as CASSNHAPGQGAHQPQHF. Full variable domain (rest looked up from reference TRBV19 and TRBJ1-5): DGGITQSPKYLFRKEGQNVTLSCEQNLNHDAMYWYRQDPGQGLRLIYYSQIVNDFQKGDIAEGYSVSREKKESFPLTVTSAQKNPTAFYLCASSNHAPGQGAHQPQHFGDGTRLSIL.

This clone was observed once. The CDR3 DNA reads TGTGCCAGCAGTTACGGCGGACTAGTATTGAACACTGAAGCTTTCTTT. This gives the protein CASSYGGLVLNTEAFF. The rearrangement links TRBV6-2 or TRBV6-3 to TRBJ1-1, with D unclear. Germline V gives CDR1 MNHEY, CDR2 SVGEGT. The CDR3 sequence is 16 residues long. V was cut by 2 bases and J by 0 bases, with 13 bases left in between.

J is TRBJ1-2 and V is TRBV30, with no clear D. CDR1 and CDR2 from the germline V gene are GTSNPN and SVGIG (reference sequence). Trimming removed 2 bases at V and 5 bases at J, with 12 bases between. The CDR3 totals 13 residues. CDR3 loop: CAWSSGESYGYTF. CDR3 sequence (DNA): TGTGCCTGGAGTTCGGGAGAGAGTTATGGCTACACCTTC.

V and J are TRBV6-5 and TRBJ2-7; 9 bases match TRBD1. Germline V gene sequence: CDR1 MNHEY, CDR2 SVGAGI. J was trimmed by 2 bases and V by 8 bases; bases with no gene match: 7. The CDR3 is made up of 14 amino acids. CDR3 nucleotide sequence: TGTGCCAGCTCCGCCGGGGACAGGGCCTACGAGCAGTACTTC. Residues: CASSAGDRAYEQYF.

This clone was seen just once. The rearrangement joins TRBV9 to TRBJ1-2, with 7 bases fitting TRBD1. V lost 0 bases to trimming and J lost 2 bases; unmatched junction nucleotides: 1. The CDR3 length is 14 residues. Germline lookup yields CDR1 SGDLS and CDR2 YYNGEE. The DNA for the CDR3 is TGTGCCAGCAGCGTAGACAGGGGAAACTATGGCTACACCTTC. Translated, it gives CASSVDRGNYGYTF.

CDR3 residues: CASRETGAGTYGYTF. In DNA form, the CDR3 reads TGTGCCAGCAGGGAAACAGGGGCGGGGACCTATGGCTACACCTTC. The V and J genes are TRBV28 and TRBJ1-2; 7 bases agree with TRBD1. Losses at the gene ends were 6 bases for V and 4 bases for J; bases not matched to a gene: 11. The germline gives CDR1 MDHEN, CDR2 SYDVKM. CDR3 length: 15 residues.

The chain combines TRBV6-6 with TRBJ1-3; TRBD1 agrees at 9 bases. Germline V gene lookup returns CDR1 MNHNY and CDR2 SVGAGI (reference sequence). After removal of 4 bases from V and 5 bases from J, the junction contained 9 bases not matched to a gene. The CDR3 sequence is 16 residues long. The CDR3 sequence: CASSLLPGTGRNTIYF. The CDR3 bases are TGTGCCAGCAGTTTACTGCCCGGGACAGGGAGAAACACCATATATTTT.